This TCR beta chain originates from a study of blood T cell repertoires in COVID-19. Assay used: immunoSEQ multiplex PCR; TCRdb lists only in-frame clones, some missing. The profile covers approximately 40,000 clones, with roughly 88% appearing a single time and over 2% taken by the ten largest. The germline V and J ends were trimmed by 4 bases and 10 bases, with 14 bases remaining between them. This CDR3 is built from 14 residues. Germline V lookup: CDR1 KGHSH, CDR2 LQKENI. This clone was counted a single time. This TCR was sampled from a human donor in a cohort sampled during active COVID-19. Sequencing was performed on peripheral blood. This chain joins TRBV18 and TRBJ1-6, with a possible D match to TRBD1 (6 bases). CDR3 protein: CASSRAGAKSPLHF. CDR3 nucleotide sequence: TGTGCCAGCTCACGGGCAGGGGCTAAATCACCCCTCCACTTT.